The next 21 T cell receptor beta chains were all read from a single sample in a study of T cell responses to AZD1222 COVID-19 vaccine. Some clones are missing from TCRdb's copy, which holds only in-frame ones; the method was immunoSEQ multiplex PCR. The sample has 20,000 or so clones, 80% to 90% seen once. The input for sequencing was peripheral blood, taken 28 days after the second AZD1222 dose. These receptor sequences come from an adult who received the AZD1222 COVID-19 vaccine.

The chain employs TRBV5-5 and TRBJ1-1; no firm D call. Germline V lookup: CDR1 SGHKS, CDR2 YYEKEE (reference sequence). The CDR3 extends over 12 amino acids. Deletions cut 2 bases from V and 5 bases from J, with 7 bases between. The CDR3 is CASSFRPTEAFF. CDR3 nucleotides: TGTGCCAGCAGCTTTCGACCGACTGAAGCTTTCTTT.

The chain combines TRBV5-5 with TRBJ1-2, with TRBD1 matching over 7 bases. The CDR3 is 14 residues long. From germline, CDR1 is SGHKS and CDR2 YYEKEE (reference sequence). V lost 0 bases and J lost 8; bases outside the gene matches: 7. The CDR3 region has the DNA TGTGCCAGCAGCTTGGATAGGGGGCTAAGGGGCTACACCTTC. It yields the protein CASSLDRGLRGYTF.

The chain has TRBV20-1 and TRBJ1-1, with TRBD1 matching over 8 bases. The V gene end was trimmed by 4 bases and the J gene end by 6 bases; junction bases not matched to a gene: 1. Germline V gives CDR1 DFQATT, CDR2 SNEGSKA (reference sequence). This CDR3 has 11 amino acids. The CDR3 loop is CSATDRAEAFF. The CDR3 DNA sequence: TGCAGTGCTACGGACAGGGCTGAAGCTTTCTTT.

The J gene is TRBJ2-1, the V gene TRBV7-9; D gene uncertain. This CDR3 region has 15 residues. Trimming cost V 7 bases and J 0 bases, with 13 bases left between them. CDR1 SEHNR and CDR2 FQNEAQ come from the germline V gene (reference sequence). The DNA for the CDR3 is TGTGCCAGCAACGCGTTGAGGAGCTCCTACAATGAGCAGTTCTTC. This sequence encodes CASNALRSSYNEQFF.

This chain connects TRBV7-8 to TRBJ2-7; D gene ambiguous. This CDR3 region has 15 residues. With 0 bases removed from V and 2 bases from J, the gap between germline ends came to 11 bases. Germline V gene sequence: CDR1 SGHVS, CDR2 FQNEAQ. CDR3 bases: TGTGCCAGCAGCTTAGCGGGTAGTCAGGCCTACGAGCAGTACTTC. It specifies CASSLAGSQAYEQYF. Full variable domain (outside the CDR3, taken from reference TRBV7-8 and TRBJ2-7): GAGVSQSPRYKVAKRGQDVALRCDPISGHVSLFWYQQALGQGPEFLTYFQNEAQLDKSGLPSDRFFAERPEGSVSTLKIQRTQQEDSAVYLCASSLAGSQAYEQYFGPGTRLTVT.

This clone appeared once. The chain carries TRBV10-3 and TRBJ2-7; D remains ambiguous. The germline gives CDR1 ENHRY, CDR2 SYGVKD. The ends were cut back, 1 base at V and 5 bases at J, with 12 bases in the middle. The CDR3 totals 14 residues. The CDR3 loop is CAISELGPGDEQYF. The CDR3 DNA reads TGTGCCATCAGTGAGTTGGGCCCTGGGGACGAGCAGTACTTC.

The rearrangement links TRBV5-1 to TRBJ2-7; 10 nucleotides match TRBD2. Germline-derived CDR1 and CDR2 are SGHRS and YFSETQ. With V trimmed by 3 bases and J by 4 bases, 16 bases remained unmatched. This CDR3 region has 18 residues. The CDR3 loop reads CASSYGTSVGEGAYEQYF. In nucleotides, the CDR3 is TGCGCCAGCAGCTATGGGACTAGCGTCGGAGAAGGTGCTTACGAGCAGTACTTC.

V is TRBV5-4 and J is TRBJ1-1; possible D gene TRBD1, 5 bases. The germline V and J ends were trimmed by 4 bases and 7 bases, with 11 bases remaining between them. The CDR3 covers 12 residues. Germline V lookup: CDR1 SGHNT, CDR2 YYREEE (reference sequence). The chain's CDR3 is CASSIPGFEAFF. CDR3 nucleotide sequence: TGTGCCAGCAGCATCCCAGGGTTTGAAGCTTTCTTT.

The CDR3 coding sequence is TGCAGTGCTAGGACAAGGGACGGCTACACCTTC. It encodes CSARTRDGYTF. This chain uses TRBV20-1 with TRBJ1-2, with D possibly TRBD1 on 5 matching bases. V dropped 3 bases and J dropped 8 bases, with 10 bases sitting between them. CDR3 length: 11 residues. Germline loops: CDR1 DFQATT, CDR2 SNEGSKA (reference sequence).

The chain combines TRBV7-2 with TRBJ2-1; maybe TRBD2 (5 bases). The V gene's germline CDR1 is SGHTA and CDR2 FQGNSA. Trimming shortened V by 2 bases and J by 3 bases, and 11 bases separated the two germline ends. The CDR3 is 15 residues long. The CDR3 coding sequence is TGTGCCAGCAGCTTATCGAGGGAGAGCTACAATGAGCAGTTCTTC. It encodes CASSLSRESYNEQFF.

The chain uses TRBV5-1 and TRBJ2-7; the match to TRBD2 covers 13 bases. V was pared by 0 bases and J by 3 bases, with 3 bases of the junction left unmatched. Germline-derived CDR1 and CDR2 are SGHRS and YFSETQ. This CDR3 contains 16 residues. CDR3 sequence: CASSLGGLAGDYEQYF. Written as DNA, the CDR3 is TGCGCCAGCAGCTTGGGTGGACTAGCGGGGGACTACGAGCAGTACTTC.

This chain uses TRBV7-2 with TRBJ1-1; 7 bases match TRBD1. This CDR3 contains 13 residues. Trimming removed 5 bases from V and 8 bases from J; junction bases left unmatched: 8. Germline CDR1 SGHTA, CDR2 FQGNSA. The CDR3 here is CASSPRGTVEAFF. In nucleotides, the CDR3 is TGTGCCAGCAGCCCGAGGGGGACAGTCGAAGCTTTCTTT.

This chain joins TRBV4-2 and TRBJ2-7, with D possibly being TRBD2 (6 bases). The CDR3 sequence is 18 residues long. Trimming stripped 0 bases from V and 6 bases from J, with 24 bases between. The germline gives CDR1 LGHNA, CDR2 YNFKEQ. CDR3 coding DNA: TGTGCCAGCAGCCAAGATGTGTGGAGGGTTCGTGATCGCATCGAGCAGTACTTC. Amino acids: CASSQDVWRVRDRIEQYF.

The J gene is TRBJ1-2, the V gene TRBV2, with TRBD1 identical over 7 bases. From germline, CDR1 is SNHLY and CDR2 FYNNEI. V shed 7 bases, J shed 0 bases, and the junction held 2 bases outside the gene matches. This CDR3 region has 13 residues. The CDR3 reads CASTGQANYGYTF. The CDR3, as DNA: TGTGCCAGCACCGGACAGGCTAACTATGGCTACACCTTC.

The chain employs TRBV9 and TRBJ1-6; no reliable D call. V was shortened by 0 bases and J by 9 bases, with 16 bases between the two germline ends. This CDR3 contains 16 residues. CDR1 SGDLS and CDR2 YYNGEE come from the germline V gene. The CDR3 bases are TGTGCCAGCAGCGTAGAAGAAGGTCGGGTGGCTTCACCCCTCCACTTT. Protein: CASSVEEGRVASPLHF.

The rearrangement links TRBV6-5 to TRBJ2-1, with 7 bases matching TRBD1. This CDR3 is built from 16 residues. Germline V gene data show CDR1 as MNHEY and CDR2 as SVGAGI. Germline trimming cut 4 bases from V and 3 bases from J; bases unmatched to any gene: 9. CDR3 amino acids: CASSSSGTAHYNEQFF. The CDR3, as DNA: TGTGCCAGCAGTTCATCCGGGACAGCGCACTACAATGAGCAGTTCTTC.

The rearrangement joins TRBV7-9 to TRBJ1-4; D unclear. Trimming shortened V by 7 bases and J by 4 bases, and 7 bases separated the two germline ends. CDR3 length equals 12 residues. Germline V gene lookup returns CDR1 SEHNR and CDR2 FQNEAQ (reference sequence). The CDR3 sequence: CASTPVNEKLFF. The CDR3 DNA reads TGTGCCAGCACCCCAGTTAATGAAAAACTGTTTTTT.

CDR3: CASSLTRSLNTEAFF. Written as DNA, the CDR3 is TGTGCCAGCAGCTTAACGCGGAGTCTGAACACTGAAGCTTTCTTT. This rearrangement joins TRBV7-3 to TRBJ1-1; no clear D gene. The CDR3 runs 15 residues. Germline V CDR1 and CDR2: SGHTA, FQGTGA. V dropped 0 bases and J dropped 0 bases, with 8 bases sitting between them.

The chain links TRBV5-4 to TRBJ1-4, with D unresolved. CDR1 is SGHNT and CDR2 is YYREEE in the germline V gene (reference sequence). V was cut by 1 base and J by 6 bases, with 10 bases left in between. The CDR3 is 14 residues long. The CDR3 loop is CASSLTVMDEKLFF. In DNA form, the CDR3 reads TGTGCCAGCAGCTTGACGGTGATGGATGAAAAACTGTTTTTT.

The genes are TRBV3-1 (or the pseudogene TRBV3-2) and TRBJ2-3; 8 nucleotides align to TRBD2. V lost 7 bases, J lost 4 bases, and 13 bases stayed unmatched. The CDR3 spans 16 residues. Per germline, CDR1 LGHDT and CDR2 YNNKEL (reference sequence). The CDR3: CASTHSPSGFPDTQYF. The CDR3, as DNA: TGTGCCAGCACCCACAGCCCTAGCGGGTTTCCAGATACGCAGTATTTT.

The genes are TRBV10-3 and TRBJ1-6, with D possibly TRBD1 on 6 matching bases. V was trimmed by 6 bases and J by 6 bases, leaving 12 bases between them. CDR3 size: 14 residues. Germline CDR1 and CDR2: ENHRY and SYGVKD. DNA for the CDR3: TGTGCCATCAGCGTACAGGGAATTAATTCACCCCTCCACTTT. This codes for CAISVQGINSPLHF.